Listed below are T cell receptor beta chains from one sample, sequenced in a study of CD8 T cells in ankylosing spondylitis. TCRdb itself ran the 5' RACE reads through MiXCR, one entry per CDR3 protein. The table has 150,000 to 200,000 distinct CDR3 sequences, roughly 12% seen once. The source material was blood, either unsorted or a sorted T cell fraction (not recorded which). Receptor source: a male donor with ankylosing spondylitis or in good health (not recorded which). Both conserved end residues are part of each CDR3. The D gene is left open where the match is weak. Clone size is given for some rows only: seen once, a few or many times, or a class if the clone is expanded.

clone_size	v_call	j_call	d_call	cdr3_nt	cdr3_aa
.	TRBV7-9	TRBJ2-3	.	TGTGCCAGCAGCTTACTAAGTCGGGTAACAGATACGCAGTATTTT	CASSLLSRVTDTQYF
many	TRBV27	TRBJ2-3	TRBD2	TGTGCCAGCAGTATGAGGACTAGCGCAGATACGCAGTATTTT	CASSMRTSADTQYF
.	TRBV7-9	TRBJ2-1	TRBD2	TGTGCCAGCAGCTTAGTGGAAAGGCTAGCGGAATACAATGAGCAGTTCTTC	CASSLVERLAEYNEQFF
few	TRBV11-2	TRBJ2-1	TRBD2	TGTGCCAGCAGCTCTCAACTAGCGGGATGGTACAATGAGCAGTTCTTC	CASSSQLAGWYNEQFF
few	TRBV5-1	TRBJ2-5	TRBD1	TGCGCCAGCAGCTTGGCACAGGGGAGCGCCCAAGAGACCCAGTACTTC	CASSLAQGSAQETQYF
many	TRBV5-1	TRBJ2-2	.	TGCGCCAGCAGGCCAGACTTGGCGAACACCGGGGAGCTGTTTTTT	CASRPDLANTGELFF
many	TRBV10-3	TRBJ2-1	TRBD1	TGTGCCATCAGTGAGATCGGACAGGGGTACAATGAGCAGTTCTTC	CAISEIGQGYNEQFF
.	TRBV6-1	TRBJ2-5	TRBD2	TGTGCCAGCGGACTAGTGGGAGGAGAGACCCAGTACTTC	CASGLVGGETQYF
.	TRBV2	TRBJ2-2	TRBD2	TGTGCCAGCTCCGGGACTAGGACCGGGGAGCTGTTTTTT	CASSGTRTGELFF
many	TRBV15	TRBJ2-7	.	TGTGCCACCAGCAGGACCGGGACGGTTACTCAGTACTTC	CATSRTGTVTQYF
many	TRBV20-1	TRBJ1-2	.	TGCAGTGCTACTACAGGGATAGTCTATGGCTACACCTTC	CSATTGIVYGYTF
.	TRBV11-3	TRBJ2-7	.	TGTGCCAGCAGCGGTAGGGGCTGGGCCACAGGGAGCTCCTACGAGCAGTACTTC	CASSGRGWATGSSYEQYF
few	TRBV11-2	TRBJ2-7	.	TGTGCCAGCAGCTCCCCGAGGCTTCTCCAGTACTTC	CASSSPRLLQYF
few	TRBV12-3/TRBV12-4	TRBJ2-1	TRBD2	TGTGCCAGCAGTTTAATTCCTAGCGGTTCCTACAATGAGCAGTTCTTC	CASSLIPSGSYNEQFF
many	TRBV7-6	TRBJ1-2	.	TGTGCCAGCAGCCTTAGCACACAGGAAGGTCATGGCTACACCTTC	CASSLSTQEGHGYTF
many	TRBV21-1	TRBJ1-5	.	TGTGCCAGCACACAGGGACAGCCCCAGCATTTT	CASTQGQPQHF
many	TRBV20-1	TRBJ1-1	.	TGCAGTGCTAGTAAGGTCCCTCGGGACACTGAAGCTTTCTTT	CSASKVPRDTEAFF
.	TRBV20-1	TRBJ2-3	.	TGCAGTGCTAGAGATCCTAGCGGCACAGATACGCAGTATTTT	CSARDPSGTDTQYF
many	TRBV7-2	TRBJ2-7	TRBD1	TGTGCCAGCAGCCCACGACAGGGGAGGCAGTACTTC	CASSPRQGRQYF
many	TRBV3-1	TRBJ2-4	.	TGTGCCAGCAGCCCACAGCTCGAGGAGAGAGTGTACTTC	CASSPQLEERVYF
.	TRBV3-1	TRBJ1-1	.	TGTGCCACCAGCCAAGACCCCGGGGCCCTTCTTTTGAACACTGAAGCTTTCTTT	CATSQDPGALLLNTEAFF
many	TRBV2	TRBJ2-1	.	TGTGCCAGCAGTACGTCTAGGGACAATGAGCAGTTCTTC	CASSTSRDNEQFF
few	TRBV7-2	TRBJ2-7	.	TGTGCCAGCAGCTTAGTGGGTCAGGGGCTCGACGAGCAGTACTTC	CASSLVGQGLDEQYF
few	TRBV7-9	TRBJ2-3	TRBD2	TGTGCCAGCAGCTTCCTTAGCGGGAGTACGGATACGCAGTATTTT	CASSFLSGSTDTQYF
.	TRBV7-9	TRBJ2-7	.	TGTGCCAGCAGCAGTAGAGGGGGACCCTCCTACGAGCAGTACTTC	CASSSRGGPSYEQYF
many	TRBV20-1	TRBJ1-5	.	TGCAGTGCAACGGGGTGGATGGGGAGAGGCAATCAGCCCCAGCATTTT	CSATGWMGRGNQPQHF
many	TRBV11-2	TRBJ2-7	.	TGTGCCAGCAGCTTAGATTATCTAGGAGCCTACGAGCAGTACTTC	CASSLDYLGAYEQYF
many	TRBV12-3/TRBV12-4	TRBJ2-7	TRBD2	TGTGCCAGCAGTCCCCCCAGGGCTAGCGGGAGTCGGGAGCAGTACTTC	CASSPPRASGSREQYF
many	TRBV14	TRBJ2-3	TRBD1	TGTGCCAGCAGCCAATGGACAGGGAGCGCAGATACGCAGTATTTT	CASSQWTGSADTQYF
many	TRBV6-5	TRBJ2-5	TRBD1	TGTGCCAGCAGTTCCGGGACAGGGGGCGGACGGGCCCAGTACTTC	CASSSGTGGGRAQYF
.	TRBV10-3	TRBJ1-4	TRBD1	TGTGCCATCAGTGAAGCCGGGACAGGGAATGAAAAACTGTTTTTT	CAISEAGTGNEKLFF
many	TRBV29-1	TRBJ2-5	.	TGCAGCGTTGCCCCCGGAGGCGAGGAGACCCAGTACTTC	CSVAPGGEETQYF
many	TRBV12-3/TRBV12-4	TRBJ2-7	.	TGTGCCAGCAGCCATCTTCGGGGGAGTAACGAGCAGTACTTC	CASSHLRGSNEQYF
.	TRBV20-1	TRBJ2-7	.	TGCAGTGCTAGAGATCCCATTAAACCAGAACTCTACGAGCAGTACTTC	CSARDPIKPELYEQYF
few	TRBV10-3	TRBJ2-1	TRBD1	TGTGCCATCAGAACCGGGACAGGGGGCTACAATGAGCAGTTCTTC	CAIRTGTGGYNEQFF
many	TRBV6-2/TRBV6-3	TRBJ2-7	.	TGTGCCAGCACGGGCGCCTACGAGCAGTACTTC	CASTGAYEQYF
few	TRBV6-4	TRBJ2-5	.	TGTGCCAGCAGTGTTAGCCCAAGTACGGCCCAGTACTTC	CASSVSPSTAQYF
many	TRBV7-8	TRBJ2-1	TRBD2	TGTGCCAGCAGTTTGCTAGCGGGCCTCTACAATGAGCAGTTCTTC	CASSLLAGLYNEQFF
many	TRBV29-1	TRBJ1-2	TRBD1	TGCAGCGTTGAGGGGACAGTCTATGGCTACACCTTC	CSVEGTVYGYTF
many	TRBV3-1	TRBJ2-7	TRBD2	TGTGCCAGCAGCCAGGGACTAGCCTACGAGCAGTACTTC	CASSQGLAYEQYF
few	TRBV10-3	TRBJ1-1	.	TGTGCCATCAGTGAGCCACACTCCGGAAGGGCCAGGACCCAGGACACTGAAGCTTTCTTT	CAISEPHSGRARTQDTEAFF
many	TRBV9	TRBJ2-1	.	TGTGCCAGCAGCGTAGTTGCGGGTACAGCCAATGAGCAGTTCTTC	CASSVVAGTANEQFF
few	TRBV4-1	TRBJ2-7	TRBD2	TGCGCCAGCAGCCAAGATTGGCTAGCGGGCAGGGAGCAGTACTTC	CASSQDWLAGREQYF
many	TRBV7-8	TRBJ2-1	.	TGTGCCAGCAGCTTAGAGGTAGGGGCCTACAATGAGCAGTTCTTC	CASSLEVGAYNEQFF
many	TRBV2	TRBJ1-5	TRBD1	TGTGCCAGCAGGAGACAGGGGAACATAGCAAATCAGCCCCAGCATTTT	CASRRQGNIANQPQHF
many	TRBV7-8	TRBJ1-4	.	TGTGCCAGCAGCCCCTCCATCGCAACTAATGAAAAACTGTTTTTT	CASSPSIATNEKLFF
many	TRBV20-1	TRBJ2-7	.	TGCAGTGCTAGAGATCGATACGGATCCGAGCAGTACTTC	CSARDRYGSEQYF
.	TRBV7-9	TRBJ2-7	.	TGTGCCAGCAGCTCCCGGTTCAACGAGCAGTACTTC	CASSSRFNEQYF
many	TRBV6-1	TRBJ2-7	.	TGTGCCAGCACCCCGGACAGCCTCTCCTACGAGCAGTACTTC	CASTPDSLSYEQYF
many	TRBV12-3/TRBV12-4	TRBJ2-2	.	TGTGCCAGCAGTTTAGCGGGAGCGGACACCGGGGAGCTGTTTTTT	CASSLAGADTGELFF
many	TRBV29-1	TRBJ1-3	TRBD1	TGCAGCGTTGAAGGCACGGGACAGGGCTCTGGAAACACCATATATTTT	CSVEGTGQGSGNTIYF
many	TRBV9	TRBJ2-7	TRBD1	TGTGCCAGCAGCGTAGATGGGACAGGATCCTACGAGCAGTACTTC	CASSVDGTGSYEQYF
.	TRBV12-3/TRBV12-4	TRBJ2-7	.	TGTGCCAGCAGTTTTGGACAGATCTACGAGCAGTACTTC	CASSFGQIYEQYF
many	TRBV3-1	TRBJ2-3	.	TGTGCCAGCAGCCAAGGGCGGAACACAGATACGCAGTATTTT	CASSQGRNTDTQYF
.	TRBV9	TRBJ2-5	.	TGTGCCAGCAGCGTAGAAGGGGTACAGACCCAGTACTTC	CASSVEGVQTQYF
many	TRBV6-5	TRBJ2-2	.	TGTGCCAGCAGTTACCTCAGCTCCGGGGAGCTGTTTTTT	CASSYLSSGELFF
many	TRBV5-1	TRBJ1-1	.	TGCGCCAGCAGCCCTTCGGGGAGGGGGAACACTGAAGCTTTCTTT	CASSPSGRGNTEAFF
few	TRBV4-3	TRBJ2-3	TRBD2	TGCGCCAGCAGCCAACAGCGGGGGGGCACAGATACGCAGTATTTT	CASSQQRGGTDTQYF